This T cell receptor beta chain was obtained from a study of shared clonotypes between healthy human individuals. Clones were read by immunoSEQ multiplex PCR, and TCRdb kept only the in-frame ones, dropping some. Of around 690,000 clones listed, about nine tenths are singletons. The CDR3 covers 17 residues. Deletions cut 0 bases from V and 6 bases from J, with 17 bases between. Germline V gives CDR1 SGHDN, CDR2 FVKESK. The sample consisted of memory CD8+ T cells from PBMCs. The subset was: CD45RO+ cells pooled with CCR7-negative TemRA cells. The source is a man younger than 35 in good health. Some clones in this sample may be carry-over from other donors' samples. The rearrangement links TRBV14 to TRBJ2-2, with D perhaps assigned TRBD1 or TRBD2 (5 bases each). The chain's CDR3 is CASSQDWGYSIPGELFF. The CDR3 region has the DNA TGTGCCAGCAGCCAAGATTGGGGGTACAGTATACCCGGGGAGCTGTTTTTT.